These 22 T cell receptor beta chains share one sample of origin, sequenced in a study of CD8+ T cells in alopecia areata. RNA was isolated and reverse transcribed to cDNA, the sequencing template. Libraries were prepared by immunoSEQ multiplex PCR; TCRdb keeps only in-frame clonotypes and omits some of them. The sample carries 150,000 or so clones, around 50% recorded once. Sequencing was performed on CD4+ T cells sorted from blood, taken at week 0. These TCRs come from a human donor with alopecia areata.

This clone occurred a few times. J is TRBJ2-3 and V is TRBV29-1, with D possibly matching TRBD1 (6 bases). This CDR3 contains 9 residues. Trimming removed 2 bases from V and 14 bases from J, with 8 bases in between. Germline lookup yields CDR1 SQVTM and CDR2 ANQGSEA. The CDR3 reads CSVEQGRYF. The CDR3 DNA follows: TGCAGCGTTGAACAGGGGCGGTATTTT.

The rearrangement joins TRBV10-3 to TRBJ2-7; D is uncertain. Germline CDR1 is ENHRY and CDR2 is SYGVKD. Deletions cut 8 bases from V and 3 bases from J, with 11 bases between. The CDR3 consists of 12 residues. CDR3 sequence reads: CAISETLYEQYF. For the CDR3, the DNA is TGTGCCATCTCGGAGACCCTCTACGAGCAGTACTTC.

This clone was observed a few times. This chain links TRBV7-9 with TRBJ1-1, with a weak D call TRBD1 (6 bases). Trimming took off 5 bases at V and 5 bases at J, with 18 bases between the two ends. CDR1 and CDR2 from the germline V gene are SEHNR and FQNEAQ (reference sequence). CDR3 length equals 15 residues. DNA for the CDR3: TGTGCCAGCAGCCTAGACAACAGGGCAAATACTGAAGCTTTCTTT. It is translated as CASSLDNRANTEAFF.

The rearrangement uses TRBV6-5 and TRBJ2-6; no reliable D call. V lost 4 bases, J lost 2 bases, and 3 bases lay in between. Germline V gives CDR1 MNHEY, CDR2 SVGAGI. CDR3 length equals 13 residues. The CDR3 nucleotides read TGTGCCAGCAGTTCCCCTGGGGCCAACGTCCTGACTTTC. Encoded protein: CASSSPGANVLTF.

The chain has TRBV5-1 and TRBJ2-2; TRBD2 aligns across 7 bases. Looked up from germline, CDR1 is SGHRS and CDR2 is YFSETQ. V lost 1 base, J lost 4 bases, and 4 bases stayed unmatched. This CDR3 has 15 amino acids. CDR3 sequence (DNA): TGCGCCAGCAGCTTGCCGGGGGGAACCACCGGGGAGCTGTTTTTT. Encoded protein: CASSLPGGTTGELFF.

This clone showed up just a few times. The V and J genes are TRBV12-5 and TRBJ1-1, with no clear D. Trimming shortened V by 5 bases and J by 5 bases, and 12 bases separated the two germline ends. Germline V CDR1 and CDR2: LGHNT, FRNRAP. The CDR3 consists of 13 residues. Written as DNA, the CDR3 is TGTGCTAGTGGTCCGGGATTTTTGACTGAAGCTTTCTTT. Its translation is CASGPGFLTEAFF.

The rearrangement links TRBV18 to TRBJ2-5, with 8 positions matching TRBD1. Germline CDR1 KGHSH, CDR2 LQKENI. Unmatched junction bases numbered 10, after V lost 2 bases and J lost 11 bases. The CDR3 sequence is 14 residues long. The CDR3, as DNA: TGTGCCAGCTCACCAGGGACAGGTTACAGAGGGCAGTACTTC. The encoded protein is CASSPGTGYRGQYF. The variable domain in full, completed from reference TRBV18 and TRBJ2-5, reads NAGVMQNPRHLVRRRGQEARLRCSPMKGHSHVYWYRQLPEEGLKFMVYLQKENIIDESGMPKERFSAEFPKEGPSILRIQQVVRGDSAAYFCASSPGTGYRGQYFGPGTRLLVL.

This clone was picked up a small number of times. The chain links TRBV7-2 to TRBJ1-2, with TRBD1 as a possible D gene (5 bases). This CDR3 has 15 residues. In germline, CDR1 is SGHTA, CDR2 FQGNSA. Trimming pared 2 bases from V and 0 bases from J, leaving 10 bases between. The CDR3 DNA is TGTGCCAGCAGCTTACAGGGAGGCGCTAACTATGGCTACACCTTC. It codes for CASSLQGGANYGYTF.

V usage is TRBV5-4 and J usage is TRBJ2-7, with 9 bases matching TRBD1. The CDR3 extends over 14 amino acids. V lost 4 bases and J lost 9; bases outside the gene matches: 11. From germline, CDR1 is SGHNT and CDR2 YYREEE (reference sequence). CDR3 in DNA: TGTGCCAGCAGCCCCCGGGACAGGGTGGAGAGGCAGTACTTC. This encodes CASSPRDRVERQYF.

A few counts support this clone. The CDR3 DNA reads TGTGCCAGCAGCTTAGTGCGTAGCGACGAGCAGTACTTC. Translated: CASSLVRSDEQYF. The chain links TRBV7-9 to TRBJ2-7; D is possibly TRBD2 (5 bases). Trimming stripped 1 base from V and 5 bases from J, with 9 bases between. This CDR3 is 13 amino acids long. Per the germline V gene, CDR1 is SEHNR and CDR2 is FQNEAQ (reference sequence).

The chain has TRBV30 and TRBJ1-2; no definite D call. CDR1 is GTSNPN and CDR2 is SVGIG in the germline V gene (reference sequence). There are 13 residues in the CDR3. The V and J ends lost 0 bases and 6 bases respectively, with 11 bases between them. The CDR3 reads CAWSVDGTNGYTF. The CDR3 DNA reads TGTGCCTGGAGTGTGGACGGCACTAATGGCTACACCTTC.

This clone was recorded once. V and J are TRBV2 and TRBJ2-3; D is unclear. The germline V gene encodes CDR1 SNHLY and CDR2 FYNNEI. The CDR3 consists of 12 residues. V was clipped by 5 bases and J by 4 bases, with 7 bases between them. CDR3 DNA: TGTGCCAGCAGTTGGTCCTCAGATACGCAGTATTTT. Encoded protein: CASSWSSDTQYF.

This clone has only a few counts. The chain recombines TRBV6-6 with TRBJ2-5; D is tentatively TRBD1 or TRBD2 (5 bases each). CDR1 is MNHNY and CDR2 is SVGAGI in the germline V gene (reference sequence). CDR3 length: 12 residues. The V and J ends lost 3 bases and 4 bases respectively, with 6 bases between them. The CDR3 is CASSYGGETQYF. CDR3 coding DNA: TGTGCCAGCAGTTATGGGGGAGAGACCCAGTACTTC.

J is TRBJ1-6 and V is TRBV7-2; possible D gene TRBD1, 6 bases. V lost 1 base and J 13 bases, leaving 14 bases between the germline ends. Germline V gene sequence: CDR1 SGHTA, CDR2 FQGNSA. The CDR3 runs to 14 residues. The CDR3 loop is CASSLGQGRNPLHF. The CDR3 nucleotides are TGTGCCAGCAGCTTAGGGCAGGGGAGGAATCCCCTCCACTTT.

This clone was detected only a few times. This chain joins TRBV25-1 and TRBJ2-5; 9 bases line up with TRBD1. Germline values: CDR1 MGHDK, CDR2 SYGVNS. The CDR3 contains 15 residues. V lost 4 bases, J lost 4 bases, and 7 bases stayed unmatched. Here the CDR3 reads CASSAWGQGVETQYF. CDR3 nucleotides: TGTGCCAGCAGTGCGTGGGGACAGGGTGTAGAGACCCAGTACTTC.

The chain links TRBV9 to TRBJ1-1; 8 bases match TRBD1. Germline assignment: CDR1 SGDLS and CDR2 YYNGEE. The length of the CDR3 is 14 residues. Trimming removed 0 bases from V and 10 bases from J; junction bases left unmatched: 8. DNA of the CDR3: TGTGCCAGCAGCGTAGGCGGACAGGGTGGTATAGCTTTCTTT. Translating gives CASSVGGQGGIAFF.

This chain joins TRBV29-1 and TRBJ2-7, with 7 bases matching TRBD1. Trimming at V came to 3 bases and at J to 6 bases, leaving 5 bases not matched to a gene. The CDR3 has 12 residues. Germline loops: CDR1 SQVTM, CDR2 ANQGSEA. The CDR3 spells CSVDRGTAEQYF. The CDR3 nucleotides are TGCAGCGTTGACCGAGGGACAGCCGAGCAGTACTTC.

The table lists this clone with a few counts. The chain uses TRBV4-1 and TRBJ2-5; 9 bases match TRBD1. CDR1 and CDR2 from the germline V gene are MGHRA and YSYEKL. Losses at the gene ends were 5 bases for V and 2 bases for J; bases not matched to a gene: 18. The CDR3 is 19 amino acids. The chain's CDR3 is CASSFNPRDRDREQETQYF. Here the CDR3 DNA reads TGCGCCAGCAGCTTTAATCCAAGGGATAGGGACAGGGAGCAAGAGACCCAGTACTTC.

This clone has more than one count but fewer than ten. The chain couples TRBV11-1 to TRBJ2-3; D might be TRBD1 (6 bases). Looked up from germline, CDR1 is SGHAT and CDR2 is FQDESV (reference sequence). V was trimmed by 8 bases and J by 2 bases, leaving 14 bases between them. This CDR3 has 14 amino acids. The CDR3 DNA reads TGTGCCAGCGGCAAGGACAGTTTCACAGATACGCAGTATTTT. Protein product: CASGKDSFTDTQYF.

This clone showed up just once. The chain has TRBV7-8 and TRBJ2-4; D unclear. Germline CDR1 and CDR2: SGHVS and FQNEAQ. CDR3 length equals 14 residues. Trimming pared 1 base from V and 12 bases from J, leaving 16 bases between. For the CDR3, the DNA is TGTGCCAGCAGCTTAGAGTGGGTAGCCAGGAGTCAGTACTTC. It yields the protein CASSLEWVARSQYF.

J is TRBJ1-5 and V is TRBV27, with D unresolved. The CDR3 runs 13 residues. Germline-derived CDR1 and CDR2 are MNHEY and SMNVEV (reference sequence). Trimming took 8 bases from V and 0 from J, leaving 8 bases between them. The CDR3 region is CASATSSNQPQHF. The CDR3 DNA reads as TGTGCCAGCGCTACCAGTAGCAATCAGCCCCAGCATTTT.

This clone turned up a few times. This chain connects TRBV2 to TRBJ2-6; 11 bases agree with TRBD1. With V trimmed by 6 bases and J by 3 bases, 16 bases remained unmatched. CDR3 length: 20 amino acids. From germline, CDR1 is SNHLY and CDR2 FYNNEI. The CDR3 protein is CASSLENLDRGQSGANVLTF. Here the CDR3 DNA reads TGTGCCAGCAGCCTAGAGAACTTGGACAGGGGGCAAAGTGGGGCCAACGTCCTGACTTTC. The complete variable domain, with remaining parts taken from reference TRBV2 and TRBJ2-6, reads EPEVTQTPSHQVTQMGQEVILRCVPISNHLYFYWYRQILGQKVEFLVSFYNNEISEKSEIFDDQFSVERPDGSNFTLKIRSTKLEDSAMYFCASSLENLDRGQSGANVLTFGAGSRLTVL.